Following are 22 T cell receptor beta chains from one sample sequenced in a study of T cells in Graves' hyperthyroidism and ophthalmopathy. From RNA transcripts, TCR beta CDR3 regions were amplified. A first-round RT-PCR of the TCR CDR3 used the HTBI primer set. TCRdb reanalysed the multiplex PCR reads using MiXCR and keeps one entry per CDR3 protein. The sample has around 420,000 distinct CDR3 sequences; approximately 14% are singletons. Material for sequencing was blood. The source is a young woman with Graves' hyperthyroidism.

The genes are TRBV3-1 and TRBJ2-1; TRBD2 is a possible D gene (5 bases). The CDR3 is made up of 15 amino acids. Germline loops: CDR1 LGHDT, CDR2 YNNKEL (reference sequence). The V end lost 1 base, the J end lost 4 bases, and 11 bases lay between the germline ends. This CDR3 is CASSQVERGYNEQFF. The CDR3 DNA sequence: TGTGCCAGCAGCCAAGTGGAACGGGGTTACAATGAGCAGTTCTTC.

At least ten counts were recorded for this clonotype. The chain recombines TRBV7-2 with TRBJ1-5; D is ambiguous. Germline lookup yields CDR1 SGHTA and CDR2 FQGNSA. V lost 2 bases and J 12 bases, leaving 14 bases between the germline ends. The CDR3 has 13 residues. The CDR3 reads CASSLSSLRNQHF. The CDR3 DNA reads as TGTGCCAGCAGCTTATCGAGCCTGCGAAACCAGCATTTT.

At least ten counts were recorded for this clonotype. This chain connects TRBV10-3 to TRBJ2-7, with TRBD2 as a possible D gene (7 bases). Per the germline V gene, CDR1 is ENHRY and CDR2 is SYGVKD. Trimming left V 3 bases short and J 6 bases short, with 15 bases between. This CDR3 is built from 14 residues. The DNA for the CDR3 is TGTGCCATCAGTGACGGGACAACGGGAGGCGAGCAGTACTTC. This sequence encodes CAISDGTTGGEQYF.

This clonotype was seen ten or more times. This chain uses TRBV20-1 with TRBJ2-3; D is unresolved. The germline V and J ends were trimmed by 5 bases and 4 bases, with 19 bases remaining between them. Per the germline V gene, CDR1 is DFQATT and CDR2 is SNEGSKA (reference sequence). CDR3 length: 15 residues. The CDR3 DNA follows: TGCAGTGCTGCCGCGTCGTATTCGGGCCCAGATACGCAGTATTTT. Protein product: CSAAASYSGPDTQYF.

This clonotype came up many times. The chain carries TRBV12-3 or TRBV12-4 and TRBJ1-5; D not resolved. Trimming stripped 3 bases from V and 7 bases from J, with 16 bases between. CDR3 size: 15 residues. The CDR3 loop is CASSLGLGPEQPQHF. The CDR3 DNA is TGTGCCAGCAGTTTGGGTTTGGGTCCTGAGCAGCCCCAGCATTTT.

This clonotype has ten or more counts. The rearrangement links TRBV3-1 to TRBJ1-1, with no clear D. Germline CDR1 reads LGHDT; CDR2 reads YNNKEL (reference sequence). Deletions cut 2 bases from V and 7 bases from J, with 8 bases between. This CDR3 is 12 amino acids long. CDR3 DNA sequence: TGTGCCAGCAGCCAATACGGTAATGAAGCTTTCTTT. It is translated as CASSQYGNEAFF.

The chain joins TRBV5-1 to TRBJ2-3, with 8 bases aligning to TRBD1. Germline trimming cut 4 bases from V and 4 bases from J; bases unmatched to any gene: 8. CDR1 is SGHRS and CDR2 is YFSETQ in the germline V gene. The CDR3 spans 15 residues. The CDR3 loop is CASSNDRGSADTQYF. As DNA, the CDR3 is TGCGCCAGCAGCAACGACAGGGGAAGTGCAGATACGCAGTATTTT.

This clonotype was observed at least ten times. CDR3 residues: CASSTGTPLRQFF. The CDR3 nucleotides read TGCGCCAGCAGCACCGGGACGCCCCTACGGCAGTTCTTC. The chain has TRBV5-1 and TRBJ2-1; D is tentatively TRBD1 or TRBD2 (5 bases each). Trimming pared 4 bases from V and 12 bases from J, leaving 17 bases between. Germline assignment: CDR1 SGHRS and CDR2 YFSETQ. The CDR3 sequence is 13 residues long.

This clonotype was seen repeatedly, ten times or more. The chain joins TRBV27 to TRBJ2-5; 9 positions match TRBD2. Germline trimming cut 6 bases from V and 5 bases from J; bases unmatched to any gene: 16. Looked up from germline, CDR1 is MNHEY and CDR2 is SMNVEV (reference sequence). This CDR3 is built from 17 residues. CDR3 protein: CASSSLGLSGRHETQYF. CDR3 bases: TGTGCCAGCAGCTCCCTCGGATTAAGCGGGAGGCACGAGACCCAGTACTTC.

Concerning this clonotype: One junction end disagrees with the germline gene, perhaps due to a read error. The chain joins TRBV11-2 to TRBJ2-7, with 9 bases that match TRBD1. The V gene's germline CDR1 is SGHAT and CDR2 FQNNGV. The CDR3 is 14 amino acids. CDR3 in DNA: TGTGCCGGCAGCTTCGGGACAGGGTCCTACGAGCAGTACTTC. It codes for CAGSFGTGSYEQYF.

This clonotype was recorded many times. V and J are TRBV12-3 or TRBV12-4 and TRBJ2-1; perhaps TRBD1 as D (5 bases). The CDR3 consists of 15 residues. V lost 6 bases and J lost 6, with 18 bases in between. CDR3 protein: CASSLGRGHLNEQFF. The CDR3 region has the DNA TGTGCCAGCAGCCTGGGAAGGGGCCATCTCAATGAGCAGTTCTTC.

This clonotype was seen ten or more times. The genes are TRBV6-1 and TRBJ1-6; a possible D gene is TRBD1 (5 bases). The CDR3 extends over 18 amino acids. The germline V gene encodes CDR1 MNHNS and CDR2 SASEGT. V shed 1 base and J shed 4 bases, with 17 bases lying between them. CDR3 region: CASSEDWRGWSYNSPLHF. CDR3 nucleotides: TGTGCCAGCAGTGAAGATTGGAGGGGCTGGTCATATAATTCACCCCTCCACTTT.

This clonotype has ten or more counts. The rearrangement links TRBV28 to TRBJ1-2; weak D call: TRBD1 (6 bases). V shed 6 bases and J shed 4 bases, with 9 bases lying between them. From germline, CDR1 is MDHEN and CDR2 SYDVKM. This CDR3 comprises 12 residues. CDR3 nucleotide sequence: TGTGCCAGCAGCCCGGACAGCTATGGCTACACCTTC. Its translation is CASSPDSYGYTF.

This clonotype appeared many times. The chain couples TRBV6-1 to TRBJ2-7; no firm D call. Germline CDR1 is MNHNS and CDR2 is SASEGT. Trimming stripped 5 bases from V and 9 bases from J, with 17 bases between. The CDR3 is 13 amino acids. The CDR3 sequence is CASSPTTPSGQYF. The CDR3 DNA reads TGTGCCAGCAGTCCAACGACCCCCTCAGGGCAGTACTTC.

The sample holds one count of this clonotype. This may stem from a read error, because a much larger clone lies one nucleotide away. The V call is TRBV11-2, the J call TRBJ2-7, with D unclear. The CDR3 is 15 residues long. Germline V gene lookup returns CDR1 SGHAT and CDR2 FQNNGV. The CDR3 DNA sequence: TGTGCCAGCAGCTTAGATCGGCTCAGCTCCTACGAGCGGTACTTC. This codes for CASSLDRLSSYERYF. The whole variable domain, remainder taken from reference TRBV11-2 and TRBJ2-7, is EAGVAQSPRYKIIEKRQSVAFWCNPISGHATLYWYQQILGQGPKLLIQFQNNGVVDDSQLPKDRFSAERLKGVDSTLKIQPAKLEDSAVYLCASSLDRLSSYERYFGPGTRLTVT.

The rearrangement uses TRBV5-8 and TRBJ2-1; D is uncertain. The ends were cut back, 0 bases at V and 4 bases at J, with 11 bases in the middle. This CDR3 region has 15 residues. Germline lookup yields CDR1 SGHTS and CDR2 YDEGEE. CDR3 residues: CASSLARRRYNEQFF. The DNA for the CDR3 is TGTGCCAGCAGCTTGGCCAGGCGCCGTTACAATGAGCAGTTCTTC.

Remarks on this clonotype: A clone one base away is much larger, so this may be a read error. The V and J genes are TRBV7-3 and TRBJ2-1; no definite D call. CDR1 is SGHTA and CDR2 is FQGTGA in the germline V gene. The CDR3 totals 14 residues. The V and J ends lost 5 bases and 8 bases respectively, with 16 bases between them. Written as DNA, the CDR3 is TGTGCCAGCAGCCTTATGATCGGCAGCGATGAGCAGTTCTTC. It yields the protein CASSLMIGSDEQFF.

V usage is TRBV5-1 and J usage is TRBJ1-1, with TRBD1 identical over 7 bases. The CDR3 runs to 13 residues. V lost 1 base and J lost 11; bases outside the gene matches: 8. Germline V gene lookup returns CDR1 SGHRS and CDR2 YFSETQ. CDR3 amino acids: CASSLRQGGAAFF. Written as DNA, the CDR3 is TGCGCCAGCAGCTTGCGACAGGGCGGGGCGGCTTTCTTT.

The table lists this clonotype with many counts. This sequence joins TRBV11-3 and TRBJ1-2; D is perhaps TRBD1 (6 bases). The V end was cut by 5 bases, the J end by 4 bases, with 11 bases between. CDR3 length: 13 residues. The germline V gene encodes CDR1 SGHNT and CDR2 YENEEA. Here the CDR3 DNA reads TGTGCCAGCAGCCCCGGGGGGCCCTATGGCTACACCTTC. It translates to CASSPGGPYGYTF.

This clonotype has at least ten counts. This chain uses TRBV2 with TRBJ1-2, with D possibly TRBD1 on 6 matching bases. Germline CDR1 and CDR2: SNHLY and FYNNEI. V gave up 2 bases and J gave up 2 bases, with 12 bases separating them. There are 15 residues in the CDR3. The chain's CDR3 is CASSEFGQGNYGYTF. Here the CDR3 DNA reads TGTGCCAGCAGTGAATTCGGTCAGGGGAACTATGGCTACACCTTC.

There are many counts of this clonotype. The J gene is TRBJ1-6, the V gene TRBV27, with D possibly matching TRBD1 (5 bases). This CDR3 is 15 amino acids long. Germline CDR1 MNHEY, CDR2 SMNVEV (reference sequence). The V end lost 5 bases, the J end lost 9 bases, and 17 bases lay between the germline ends. DNA of the CDR3: TGTGCCAGCAGTCTAACAGGCCCGGGGCGTTCACCCCTCCACTTT. It translates to CASSLTGPGRSPLHF.

The rearrangement joins TRBV7-9 to TRBJ1-5; TRBD1 might be the D (5 bases). Looked up from germline, CDR1 is SEHNR and CDR2 is FQNEAQ (reference sequence). This CDR3 spans 13 amino acids. Trimming took off 1 base at V and 7 bases at J, with 8 bases between the two ends. CDR3 loop: CASSLDRQQPQHF. The CDR3 region has the DNA TGTGCCAGCAGCTTAGACAGGCAACAGCCCCAGCATTTT.